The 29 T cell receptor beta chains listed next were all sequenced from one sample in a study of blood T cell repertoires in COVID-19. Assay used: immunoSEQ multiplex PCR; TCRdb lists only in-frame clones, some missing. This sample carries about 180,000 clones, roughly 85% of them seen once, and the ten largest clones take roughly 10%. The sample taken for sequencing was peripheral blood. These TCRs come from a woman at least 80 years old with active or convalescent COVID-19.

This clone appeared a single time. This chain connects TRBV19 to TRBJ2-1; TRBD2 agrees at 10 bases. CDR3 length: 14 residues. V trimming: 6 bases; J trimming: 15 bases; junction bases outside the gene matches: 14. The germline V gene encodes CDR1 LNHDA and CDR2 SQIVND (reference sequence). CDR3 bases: TGTGCCAGTAGATGGACCCAGCGGGAGGGCAGTCTGTTCTTC. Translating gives CASRWTQREGSLFF.

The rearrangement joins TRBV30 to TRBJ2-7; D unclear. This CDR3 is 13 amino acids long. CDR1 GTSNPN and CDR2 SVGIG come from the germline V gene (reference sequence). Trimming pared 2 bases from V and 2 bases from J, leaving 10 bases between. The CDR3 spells CAWSFEQTYEQYF. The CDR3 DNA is TGTGCCTGGAGTTTCGAGCAAACCTACGAGCAGTACTTC.

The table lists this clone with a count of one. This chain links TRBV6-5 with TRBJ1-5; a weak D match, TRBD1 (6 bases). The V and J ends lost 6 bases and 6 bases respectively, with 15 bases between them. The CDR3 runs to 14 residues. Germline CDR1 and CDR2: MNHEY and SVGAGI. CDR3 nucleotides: TGTGCCAGCAGACCACAGGGAATGGGTCAGCCCCAGCATTTT. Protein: CASRPQGMGQPQHF.

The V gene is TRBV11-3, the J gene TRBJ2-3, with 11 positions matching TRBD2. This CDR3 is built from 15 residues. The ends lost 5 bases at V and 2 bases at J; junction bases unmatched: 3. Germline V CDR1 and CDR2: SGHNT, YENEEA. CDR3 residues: CASSKGLAVTDTQYF. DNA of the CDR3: TGTGCCAGCAGCAAGGGACTAGCGGTCACAGATACGCAGTATTTT.

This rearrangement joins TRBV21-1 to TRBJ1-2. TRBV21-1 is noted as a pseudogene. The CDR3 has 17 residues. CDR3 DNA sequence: TGTGCCAGCAGCGACCCGGGTGACTCTCCGGAGGGCTATGGCTACACCTTC. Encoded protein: CASSDPGDSPEGYGYTF.

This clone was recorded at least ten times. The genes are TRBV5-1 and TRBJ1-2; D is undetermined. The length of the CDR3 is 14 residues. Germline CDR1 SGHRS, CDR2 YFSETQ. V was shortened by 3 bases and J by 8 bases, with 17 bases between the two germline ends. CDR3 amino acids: CASSSEYGRRGYTF. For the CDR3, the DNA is TGCGCCAGCAGCTCGGAATACGGCCGGAGAGGCTACACCTTC.

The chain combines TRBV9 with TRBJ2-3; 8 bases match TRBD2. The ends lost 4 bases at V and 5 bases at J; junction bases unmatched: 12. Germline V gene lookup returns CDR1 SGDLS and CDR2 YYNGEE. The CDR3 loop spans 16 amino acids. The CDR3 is CASSLRPAGAIDTQYF. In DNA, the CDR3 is TGTGCCAGCAGCCTGCGGCCAGCGGGAGCAATAGATACGCAGTATTTT.

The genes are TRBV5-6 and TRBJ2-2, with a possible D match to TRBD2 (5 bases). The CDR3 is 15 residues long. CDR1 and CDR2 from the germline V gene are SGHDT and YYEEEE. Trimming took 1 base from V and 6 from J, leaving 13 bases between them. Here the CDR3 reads CASSLYGIRPGELFF. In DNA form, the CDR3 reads TGTGCCAGCAGCTTGTACGGGATACGTCCCGGGGAGCTGTTTTTT. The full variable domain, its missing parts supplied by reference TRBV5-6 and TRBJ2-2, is DAGVTQSPTHLIKTRGQQVTLRCSPKSGHDTVSWYQQALGQGPQFIFQYYEEEERQRGNFPDRFSGHQFPNYSSELNVNALLLGDSALYLCASSLYGIRPGELFFGEGSRLTVL.

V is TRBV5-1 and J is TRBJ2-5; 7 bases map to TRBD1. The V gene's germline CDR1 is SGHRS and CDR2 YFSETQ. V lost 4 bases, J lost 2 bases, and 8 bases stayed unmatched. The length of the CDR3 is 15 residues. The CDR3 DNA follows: TGCGCCAGCAGCCCGACAGGGATACGACAAGAGACCCAGTACTTC. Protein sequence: CASSPTGIRQETQYF.

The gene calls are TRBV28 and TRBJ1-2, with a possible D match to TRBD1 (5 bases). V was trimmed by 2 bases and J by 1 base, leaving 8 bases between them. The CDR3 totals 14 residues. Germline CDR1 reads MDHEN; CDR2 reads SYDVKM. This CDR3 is CASSLGAYNYGYTF. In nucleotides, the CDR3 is TGTGCCAGCAGTTTAGGGGCATATAACTATGGCTACACCTTC.

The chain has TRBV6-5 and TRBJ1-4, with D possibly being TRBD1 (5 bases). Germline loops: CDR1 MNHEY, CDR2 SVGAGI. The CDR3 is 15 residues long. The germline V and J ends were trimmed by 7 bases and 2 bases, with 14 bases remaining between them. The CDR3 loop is CASTLRGLTNEKLFF. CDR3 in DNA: TGTGCCAGCACCTTAAGGGGACTCACTAATGAAAAACTGTTTTTT.

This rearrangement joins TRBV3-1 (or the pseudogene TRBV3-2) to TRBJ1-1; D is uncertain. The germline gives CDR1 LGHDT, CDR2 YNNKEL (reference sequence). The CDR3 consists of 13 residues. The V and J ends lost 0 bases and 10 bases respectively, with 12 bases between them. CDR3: CASSQDPVLGAFF. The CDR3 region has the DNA TGTGCCAGCAGCCAAGACCCCGTCCTAGGAGCTTTCTTT.

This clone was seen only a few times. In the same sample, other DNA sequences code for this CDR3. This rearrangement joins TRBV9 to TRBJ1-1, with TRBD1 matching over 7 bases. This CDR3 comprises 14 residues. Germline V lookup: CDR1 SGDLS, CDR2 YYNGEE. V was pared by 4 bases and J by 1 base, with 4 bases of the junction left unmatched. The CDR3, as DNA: TGTGCCAGCAGCAAACAGGGGAGGAACACTGAAGCTTTCTTT. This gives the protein CASSKQGRNTEAFF.

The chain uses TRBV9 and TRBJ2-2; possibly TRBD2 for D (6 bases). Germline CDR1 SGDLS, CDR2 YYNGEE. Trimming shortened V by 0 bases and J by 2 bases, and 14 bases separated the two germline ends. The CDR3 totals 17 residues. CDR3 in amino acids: CASSVEFGTLNTGELFF. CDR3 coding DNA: TGTGCCAGCAGCGTAGAGTTCGGGACTCTAAACACCGGGGAGCTGTTTTTT.

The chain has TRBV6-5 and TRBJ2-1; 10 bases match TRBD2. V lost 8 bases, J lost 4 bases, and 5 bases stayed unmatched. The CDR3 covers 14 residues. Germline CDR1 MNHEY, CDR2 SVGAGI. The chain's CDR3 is CASSKLAGYNEQFF. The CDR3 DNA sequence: TGTGCCAGCTCGAAACTAGCGGGATACAATGAGCAGTTCTTC.

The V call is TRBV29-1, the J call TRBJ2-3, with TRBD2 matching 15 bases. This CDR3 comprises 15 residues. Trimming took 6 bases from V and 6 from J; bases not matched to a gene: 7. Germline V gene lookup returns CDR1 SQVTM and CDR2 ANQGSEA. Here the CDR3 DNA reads TGCAGCGTACACGGACTAGCGGGAGGGAGCGATACGCAGTATTTT. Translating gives CSVHGLAGGSDTQYF.

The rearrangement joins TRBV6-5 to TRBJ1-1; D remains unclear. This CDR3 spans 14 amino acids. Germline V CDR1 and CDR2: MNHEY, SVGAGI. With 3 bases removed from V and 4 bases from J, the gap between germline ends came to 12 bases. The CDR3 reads CASSYSSGFTEAFF. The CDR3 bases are TGTGCCAGCAGTTATTCTTCGGGATTCACTGAAGCTTTCTTT.

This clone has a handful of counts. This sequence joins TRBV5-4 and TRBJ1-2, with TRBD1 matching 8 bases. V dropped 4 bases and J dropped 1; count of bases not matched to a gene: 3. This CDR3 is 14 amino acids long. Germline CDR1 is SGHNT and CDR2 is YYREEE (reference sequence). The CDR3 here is CASSTGQDNYGYTF. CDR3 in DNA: TGTGCCAGCAGCACGGGACAGGATAACTATGGCTACACCTTC.

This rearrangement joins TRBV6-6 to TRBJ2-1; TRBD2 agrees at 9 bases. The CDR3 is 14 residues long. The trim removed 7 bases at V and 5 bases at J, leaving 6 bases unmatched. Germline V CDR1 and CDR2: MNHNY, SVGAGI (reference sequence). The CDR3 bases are TGTGCCAGCACCTTAGCGGGAGACCACAATGAGCAGTTCTTC. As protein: CASTLAGDHNEQFF.

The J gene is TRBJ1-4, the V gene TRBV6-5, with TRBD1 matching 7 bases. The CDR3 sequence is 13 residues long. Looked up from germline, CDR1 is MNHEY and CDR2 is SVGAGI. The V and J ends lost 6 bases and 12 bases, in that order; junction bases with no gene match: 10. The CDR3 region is CASRPGQRDELFF. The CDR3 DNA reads TGTGCCAGCAGGCCGGGACAGAGAGATGAACTGTTTTTT.

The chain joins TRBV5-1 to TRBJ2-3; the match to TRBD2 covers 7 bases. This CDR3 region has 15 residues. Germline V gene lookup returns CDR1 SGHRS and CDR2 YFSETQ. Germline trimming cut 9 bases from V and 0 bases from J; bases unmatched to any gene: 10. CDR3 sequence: CATRDPSGSTDTQYF. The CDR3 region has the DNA TGCGCCACGCGGGACCCTAGCGGCAGCACAGATACGCAGTATTTT.

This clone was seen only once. DNA of the CDR3: TGCGCCAGCAGCCCAGCGGGAGCCCCCTACAATGAGCAGTTCTTC. This sequence encodes CASSPAGAPYNEQFF. The chain has TRBV5-1 and TRBJ2-1; 8 bases match TRBD2. CDR1 and CDR2 (germline): SGHRS, YFSETQ. The length of the CDR3 is 15 residues. The V segment lost 4 bases and the J segment 2 bases; nucleotides outside the gene matches: 5.

The CDR3 DNA reads as TGTGCCACCAGCAGAGATTTACAGTCGAACACCGGGGAGCTGTTTTTT. Translation: CATSRDLQSNTGELFF. V gene TRBV15 combines with J gene TRBJ2-2; D remains ambiguous. The CDR3 extends over 16 amino acids. Trimming shortened V by 0 bases and J by 0 bases, and 8 bases separated the two germline ends. Germline lookup yields CDR1 LNHNV and CDR2 YYDKDF (reference sequence).

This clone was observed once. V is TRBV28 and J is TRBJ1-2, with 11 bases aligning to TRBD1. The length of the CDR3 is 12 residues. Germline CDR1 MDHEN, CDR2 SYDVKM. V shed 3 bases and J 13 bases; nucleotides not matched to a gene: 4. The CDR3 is CASSFRDRGFTF. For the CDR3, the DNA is TGTGCCAGCAGTTTTAGGGACAGGGGGTTCACCTTC.

The DNA for the CDR3 is TGTGCCAGCAGCCAAGTGGGGAGGAGGGGGCGGATGGGATTAGGTGAAGCTTTCTTT. It yields the protein CASSQVGRRGRMGLGEAFF. The rearrangement uses TRBV3-1 (or the pseudogene TRBV3-2) and TRBJ1-1, with TRBD1 matching over 7 bases. The CDR3 is 19 residues long. Germline CDR1 is LGHDT and CDR2 is YNNKEL (reference sequence). J lost 7 bases, V lost 1 base, and 21 bases had no gene match.

The CDR3, as DNA: TGTGCCAGCAGTTCCCGTGGCGGGAGCTCCTACAATGAGCAGTTCTTC. Its protein is CASSSRGGSSYNEQFF. V is TRBV27 and J is TRBJ2-1; 7 nucleotides line up with TRBD2. The CDR3 covers 16 residues. V trimming: 4 bases; J trimming: 0 bases; junction bases outside the gene matches: 6. Germline V CDR1 and CDR2: MNHEY, SMNVEV (reference sequence).

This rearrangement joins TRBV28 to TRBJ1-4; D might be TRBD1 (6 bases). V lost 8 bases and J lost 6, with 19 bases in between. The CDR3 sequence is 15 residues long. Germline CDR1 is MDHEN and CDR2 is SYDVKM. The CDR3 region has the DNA TGTGCCAGCCTCCCACCCCATGCAGGGGATGAAAAACTGTTTTTT. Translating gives CASLPPHAGDEKLFF.

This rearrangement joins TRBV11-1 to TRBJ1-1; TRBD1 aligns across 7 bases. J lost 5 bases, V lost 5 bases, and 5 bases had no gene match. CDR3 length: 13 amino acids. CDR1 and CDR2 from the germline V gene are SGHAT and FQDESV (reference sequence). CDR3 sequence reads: CASSVTQGTEAFF. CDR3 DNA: TGTGCCAGCAGCGTAACACAGGGGACTGAAGCTTTCTTT. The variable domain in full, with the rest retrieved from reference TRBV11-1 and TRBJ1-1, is EAEVAQSPRYKITEKSQAVAFWCDPISGHATLYWYRQILGQGPELLVQFQDESVVDDSQLPKDRFSAERLKGVDSTLKIQPAELGDSAMYLCASSVTQGTEAFFGQGTRLTVV.

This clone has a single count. This CDR3 reads CASSLIPGTGYGEQYF. As DNA, the CDR3 is TGTGCCAGCAGCTTAATTCCGGGGACAGGGTACGGCGAGCAGTACTTC. V is TRBV7-3 and J is TRBJ2-7; TRBD1 aligns across 9 bases. This CDR3 has 16 amino acids. CDR1 SGHTA and CDR2 FQGTGA come from the germline V gene. J lost 6 bases, V lost 1 base, and 10 bases had no gene match. Full variable domain (outside the CDR3, taken from reference TRBV7-3 and TRBJ2-7): GAGVSQTPSNKVTEKGKYVELRCDPISGHTALYWYRQSLGQGPEFLIYFQGTGAADDSGLPNDRFFAVRPEGSVSTLKIQRTERGDSAVYLCASSLIPGTGYGEQYFGPGTRLTVT.